The 27 T cell receptor beta chains presented below share a single source sample, sequenced in a study of blood T cell repertoires in COVID-19. The repertoire was sequenced with immunoSEQ multiplex PCR; TCRdb's copy has only in-frame clones and lacks some. This sample yields hundreds of thousands of clones, of which roughly 76% are seen a single time; roughly 8% belongs to the top ten. The sequencing input was peripheral blood. The receptor set was obtained from a woman of 80 years or more with COVID-19, enrolled during active disease.

The rearrangement links TRBV27 to TRBJ2-5; 10 bases line up with TRBD2. The CDR3 length is 13 residues. Trimming at V came to 5 bases and at J to 5 bases, leaving 2 bases not matched to a gene. CDR1 and CDR2 from the germline V gene are MNHEY and SMNVEV (reference sequence). The CDR3 spells CASSKRGGETQYF. As DNA, the CDR3 is TGTGCCAGCAGTAAGCGGGGGGGTGAGACCCAGTACTTC.

This clone was detected only a few times. V gene TRBV7-9 combines with J gene TRBJ2-7; 8 bases align to TRBD1. The CDR3 is made up of 15 amino acids. The V gene's germline CDR1 is SEHNR and CDR2 FQNEAQ (reference sequence). Unmatched junction bases numbered 11, after V lost 5 bases and J lost 5 bases. In DNA form, the CDR3 reads TGTGCCAGCAGCCGTCCCCAGGGGGCGCGGAACGAGCAGTACTTC. Protein product: CASSRPQGARNEQYF.

V is TRBV9 and J is TRBJ1-5; the D gene is possibly TRBD1 (6 bases). CDR1 SGDLS and CDR2 YYNGEE come from the germline V gene. The CDR3 consists of 14 residues. V was clipped by 2 bases and J by 2 bases, with 8 bases between them. CDR3 DNA: TGTGCCAGCAGCGTTGAGGGGGGCAATCAGCCCCAGCATTTT. It yields the protein CASSVEGGNQPQHF.

The chain joins TRBV7-2 to TRBJ2-2, with D possibly matching TRBD2 (6 bases). Trimming took 1 base from V and 5 from J, leaving 11 bases between them. This CDR3 comprises 15 residues. Germline CDR1 is SGHTA and CDR2 is FQGNSA. CDR3 DNA sequence: TGTGCCAGCAGCTTAGTGGAGGGAAGGACCGGGGAGCTGTTTTTT. Amino acids: CASSLVEGRTGELFF.

The gene calls are TRBV20-1 and TRBJ2-3; no definite D call. V was shortened by 8 bases and J by 6 bases, with 9 bases between the two germline ends. CDR1 DFQATT and CDR2 SNEGSKA come from the germline V gene (reference sequence). The CDR3 covers 10 residues. CDR3 nucleotide sequence: TGCAGTCCTAAGAGGGATACGCAGTATTTT. It specifies CSPKRDTQYF.

V is TRBV7-2 and J is TRBJ2-7; 9 positions agree with TRBD2. This CDR3 is 14 amino acids long. V shed 3 bases, J shed 2 bases, and the junction held 2 bases outside the gene matches. In germline, CDR1 is SGHTA, CDR2 FQGNSA. The CDR3: CASSLTSGPYEQYF. The DNA for the CDR3 is TGTGCCAGCAGCTTGACTAGCGGACCCTACGAGCAGTACTTC.

The chain links TRBV29-1 to TRBJ2-5, with 7 positions matching TRBD1. Germline trimming cut 7 bases from V and 4 bases from J; bases unmatched to any gene: 9. In germline, CDR1 is SQVTM, CDR2 ANQGSEA. The CDR3 runs to 13 residues. The CDR3 DNA reads as TGCAGCGCGGACAGGCCCTCAGGAGAGACCCAGTACTTC. Its protein product is CSADRPSGETQYF.

The chain links TRBV4-2 to TRBJ2-2; the match to TRBD2 covers 8 bases. Germline V lookup: CDR1 LGHNA, CDR2 YNFKEQ. The J segment lost 8 bases and the V segment lost 7 bases, leaving 9 bases of the junction unmatched. This CDR3 comprises 14 residues. CDR3 in DNA: TGTGCCAGCAAGAAGGGACTAGAAATAGGGGAGCTGTTTTTT. Amino acids: CASKKGLEIGELFF.

The V gene is TRBV9, the J gene TRBJ1-3, with a possible D match to TRBD1 (5 bases). CDR1 is SGDLS and CDR2 is YYNGEE in the germline V gene. This CDR3 is 15 amino acids long. V lost 0 bases and J lost 4, with 11 bases in between. The CDR3 DNA reads TGTGCCAGCAGCGTAGATCAGGGATTAGGAAACACCATATATTTT. Protein sequence: CASSVDQGLGNTIYF.

The chain uses TRBV30 and TRBJ1-3, with D unresolved. In germline, CDR1 is GTSNPN, CDR2 SVGIG (reference sequence). Trimming took off 2 bases at V and 0 bases at J, with 8 bases between the two ends. This CDR3 contains 14 residues. In DNA form, the CDR3 reads TGTGCCTGGAGTTCTTGGGCCTCTGGAAACACCATATATTTT. It specifies CAWSSWASGNTIYF.

The chain employs TRBV28 and TRBJ1-2, with 10 bases that match TRBD1. Germline V gene data show CDR1 as MDHEN and CDR2 as SYDVKM. This CDR3 is 14 amino acids long. Trimming at V came to 3 bases and at J to 4 bases, leaving 2 bases not matched to a gene. The CDR3 sequence is CASSLDRGSYGYTF. CDR3 DNA sequence: TGTGCCAGCAGTTTGGACAGGGGGAGCTATGGCTACACCTTC.

The gene calls are TRBV6-6 and TRBJ1-2, with D perhaps matching TRBD1 (5 bases). Germline V gene data show CDR1 as MNHNY and CDR2 as SVGAGI (reference sequence). The CDR3 has 13 amino acids. Trimming stripped 6 bases from V and 7 bases from J, with 15 bases between. The CDR3 nucleotides read TGTGCCAGCAGAACAGGCTGGGTATTTGGCTACACCTTC. Its translation is CASRTGWVFGYTF.

This clone occurred a few times. The rearrangement links TRBV5-4 to TRBJ2-5, with TRBD1 identical over 9 bases. From germline, CDR1 is SGHNT and CDR2 YYREEE (reference sequence). The CDR3 length is 14 residues. The J segment lost 5 bases and the V segment lost 4 bases, leaving 6 bases of the junction unmatched. Written as DNA, the CDR3 is TGTGCCAGCAGCCGAACAGGGGGCCGTGAGACCCAGTACTTC. Translating it yields CASSRTGGRETQYF.

The count of this clone is one. The chain couples TRBV4-1 to TRBJ1-2; D remains unclear. This CDR3 is built from 11 residues. From germline, CDR1 is MGHRA and CDR2 YSYEKL. Trimming took off 4 bases at V and 8 bases at J, with 8 bases between the two ends. The CDR3 spells CASSPGEGYTF. CDR3 nucleotides: TGCGCCAGCAGCCCCGGGGAGGGCTACACCTTC.

The chain is built from TRBV11-3 and TRBJ2-7; the D is unclear. The CDR3 runs 11 residues. Trimming removed 5 bases at V and 5 bases at J, with 7 bases between. The germline V gene encodes CDR1 SGHNT and CDR2 YENEEA. As DNA, the CDR3 is TGTGCCAGCAGCATCCGGGACGAGCAGTACTTC. The encoded protein is CASSIRDEQYF.

This rearrangement joins TRBV13 to TRBJ2-3, with 10 bases that match TRBD2. V was clipped by 4 bases and J by 5 bases; unmatched bases: 9. Germline V gene data show CDR1 as PRHDT and CDR2 as FYEKMQ (reference sequence). The CDR3 totals 16 residues. CDR3 amino acids: CASSSPTSGNIDTQYF. The CDR3 DNA reads TGTGCCAGCAGCTCCCCTACTAGCGGGAACATAGATACGCAGTATTTT.

The chain joins TRBV3-1 (or the pseudogene TRBV3-2) to TRBJ1-2; 8 bases agree with TRBD1. CDR3 length equals 15 residues. V lost 1 base and J lost 8; bases outside the gene matches: 9. Looked up from germline, CDR1 is LGHDT and CDR2 is YNNKEL (reference sequence). The CDR3 protein is CASSQGDRSSAGYTF. Here the CDR3 DNA reads TGTGCCAGCAGCCAAGGGGACAGGTCTTCGGCCGGCTACACCTTC.

The chain carries TRBV2 and TRBJ2-3; TRBD1 matches 10 bases. Germline CDR1 SNHLY, CDR2 FYNNEI. The CDR3 is 13 amino acids. V trimming: 8 bases; J trimming: 3 bases; junction bases outside the gene matches: 2. The CDR3 nucleotides are TGTGCCAGCGCGGGACAGGGGACAGATACGCAGTATTTT. It is translated as CASAGQGTDTQYF. The variable domain in full, completed from reference TRBV2 and TRBJ2-3, reads EPEVTQTPSHQVTQMGQEVILRCVPISNHLYFYWYRQILGQKVEFLVSFYNNEISEKSEIFDDQFSVERPDGSNFTLKIRSTKLEDSAMYFCASAGQGTDTQYFGPGTRLTVL.

The chain couples TRBV6-5 to TRBJ1-6; 7 nucleotides line up with TRBD1. CDR3 size: 16 residues. Germline V lookup: CDR1 MNHEY, CDR2 SVGAGI. With 3 bases clipped from V and 7 bases from J, the junction kept 9 bases outside the gene matches. The CDR3 nucleotides are TGTGCCAGCAGTTATCTATTCCGGGACAGAAATTCACCCCTCCACTTT. It codes for CASSYLFRDRNSPLHF.

This clone has only one observation. The chain couples TRBV2 to TRBJ1-2; D is unclear. The CDR3 totals 12 residues. Trimming took off 7 bases at V and 7 bases at J, with 13 bases between the two ends. The germline CDR1 and CDR2 sequences are SNHLY and FYNNEI. The CDR3 DNA is TGTGCCAGCAAGTTCGGGAATCGTGGCTACACCTTC. It codes for CASKFGNRGYTF.

The chain employs TRBV18 and TRBJ1-3, with D unclear. Looked up from germline, CDR1 is KGHSH and CDR2 is LQKENI. This CDR3 is built from 15 residues. The V and J ends lost 6 bases and 0 bases respectively, with 12 bases between them. CDR3 sequence reads: CASSSRVPSGNTIYF. The CDR3 DNA follows: TGTGCCAGCTCGTCCCGGGTCCCCTCTGGAAACACCATATATTTT.

The rearrangement links TRBV24-1 to TRBJ2-1; 10 bases map to TRBD2. Germline CDR1 is KGHDR and CDR2 is SFDVKD. The CDR3 totals 16 residues. V trimming: 1 base; J trimming: 5 bases; junction bases outside the gene matches: 4. The CDR3 coding sequence is TGTGCCACCAGTGATTTAGGACTAGCGGATAACAATGAGCAGTTCTTC. Translation gives CATSDLGLADNNEQFF.

This clone was counted a few times. V is TRBV9 and J is TRBJ1-2, with a possible D match to TRBD1 (5 bases). V was clipped by 1 base and J by 9 bases, with 13 bases between them. Per germline, CDR1 SGDLS and CDR2 YYNGEE. CDR3 size: 13 residues. The CDR3 DNA reads TGTGCCAGCAGCGTATACCGCCAGGGCAGCTACACCTTC. It codes for CASSVYRQGSYTF.

This clone was observed a single time. The chain joins TRBV6-2 or TRBV6-3 to TRBJ2-1; 10 bases are a match to TRBD2. V trimming: 4 bases; J trimming: 9 bases; junction bases outside the gene matches: 12. The CDR3 consists of 16 residues. The germline V gene encodes CDR1 MNHEY and CDR2 SVGEGT. CDR3 in amino acids: CASSSPSSGRRGEQFF. Here the CDR3 DNA reads TGTGCCAGCAGTTCGCCATCTAGCGGGAGACGGGGTGAGCAGTTCTTC.

This clone was detected once. This sequence joins TRBV14 and TRBJ2-3, with 8 bases fitting TRBD1. V dropped 4 bases and J dropped 4; count of bases not matched to a gene: 10. The CDR3 has 16 amino acids. CDR1 is SGHDN and CDR2 is FVKESK in the germline V gene. CDR3 loop: CASSPLTGVGPDTQYF. The CDR3 DNA is TGTGCCAGCAGCCCGCTGACAGGGGTCGGGCCAGATACGCAGTATTTT.

The chain couples TRBV5-1 to TRBJ1-4; D is ambiguous. The length of the CDR3 is 13 residues. CDR1 SGHRS and CDR2 YFSETQ come from the germline V gene. V gave up 4 bases and J gave up 8 bases, with 12 bases separating them. The CDR3 DNA is TGCGCCAGCAGCCCCGGGTCGGGGGAAAAACTGTTTTTT. Protein: CASSPGSGEKLFF.

V usage is TRBV7-2 and J usage is TRBJ1-2; TRBD1 is a possible D gene (6 bases). CDR1 and CDR2 from the germline V gene are SGHTA and FQGNSA. The V gene lost 7 bases and the J gene lost 7 bases, with 16 bases spanning the gap. The CDR3 spans 13 residues. The CDR3 DNA reads TGTGCCAGCACCCAGCAGGGGAAAGGTGGCTACACCTTC. Translating it yields CASTQQGKGGYTF.